Below, one T cell receptor (beta chain) is given with its context. The data are from a study of blood T cell repertoires in COVID-19. Assay used: immunoSEQ multiplex PCR; TCRdb lists only in-frame clones, some missing. The sample yields over 150,000 clones, about four fifths seen once. The CDR3 length is 14 residues. This clonotype was sampled from a man between 18 and 35 years old with active or convalescent COVID-19. The chain combines TRBV21-1 with TRBJ2-1; TRBD2 is the table's D call, not checked against the DNA. TRBV21-1 constitutes a pseudogene. Sequenced input: peripheral blood. CDR3: CASTELAVGNEQFF. The CDR3 bases are TGTGCCAGCACGGAGCTAGCGGTTGGCAATGAGCAGTTCTTC.